The sequence of this TCR beta chain was determined in a study of control samples from healthy donors and cancer patients (dated by TCRdb to the early 2020s). As concerns this clone: There is no known antigen for this receptor. Qualities for individual bases were not recorded, and no much larger clone is one base off.

The library was built by means of the immunoSEQ multiplex PCR assay. This immuneACCESS table, as held by TCRdb, lists in-frame sequences with V and J called but not all clones. Of the missing ones, under half trace to an unresolved V gene in checked studies; the others have no known cause. In all, the sample holds about 160,000 clones, and about 87% of those were seen once. 12% of the sample is held by the ten biggest clonotypes. The source is a man younger than 45 in good health. Sequenced: blood.

The CDR3 region: CASRRLAGHTDTQYF. The nucleotide sequence reads as follows: TGTGCCAGCAGAAGACTAGCGGGGCACACAGATACGCAGTATTTT. The chain uses TRBV2 and TRBJ2-3; 11 central bases correspond to TRBD2. Clipping removes 6 bases from V and 2 bases from J, with 4 as the unmatched junction base count. The germline V gene supplies CDR1 SNHLY and CDR2 FYNNEI. From its cysteine to its phenylalanine, the CDR3 spans 15 amino acids. Kept here is only the CDR3 DNA, which spans 45 bases and is read in frame from base 1.